The 10 T cell receptor beta chains presented below share a single source sample, sequenced in a study of blood T cell repertoires in COVID-19. The data were produced by immunoSEQ multiplex PCR, yet TCRdb's version contains in-frame clones alone and is incomplete. Found here are hundreds of thousands of clones, around 85% of them singletons; the top ten hold 3% to 3.5%. The sequencing input was PBMCs or T cells enriched from blood (not recorded which). Receptor source: a woman between 45 and 65 years old in a cohort exposed to, infected with or recovered from COVID-19 (not recorded which).

This chain connects TRBV11-1 to TRBJ1-6; no clear D. V dropped 3 bases and J dropped 7 bases, with 10 bases sitting between them. The CDR3 totals 14 residues. The V gene's germline CDR1 is SGHAT and CDR2 FQDESV (reference sequence). The CDR3 region has the DNA TGTGCCAGCAGCTTTGGGAGCGCAAATTCACCCCTCCACTTT. Translated: CASSFGSANSPLHF.

This chain connects TRBV7-9 to TRBJ1-4; the match to TRBD1 covers 7 bases. The germline V gene encodes CDR1 SEHNR and CDR2 FQNEAQ (reference sequence). CDR3 size: 15 residues. V was pared by 5 bases and J by 8 bases, with 11 bases of the junction left unmatched. The CDR3 nucleotides read TGTGCCAGCAGCCCAGGAGGGGGCGCAGAAGAAAAACTGTTTTTT. It specifies CASSPGGGAEEKLFF.

The rearrangement links TRBV15 to TRBJ1-2; tentative D call: TRBD1 (5 bases). Per the germline V gene, CDR1 is LNHNV and CDR2 is YYDKDF (reference sequence). The CDR3 contains 15 residues. The germline V and J ends were trimmed by 3 bases and 0 bases, with 11 bases remaining between them. CDR3 residues: CATSRRGGANYGYTF. The CDR3 DNA reads TGTGCCACCAGCAGGAGGGGAGGGGCTAACTATGGCTACACCTTC. The full variable domain, with the rest looked up from reference TRBV15 and TRBJ1-2, is DAMVIQNPRYQVTQFGKPVTLSCSQTLNHNVMYWYQQKSSQAPKLLFHYYDKDFNNEADTPDNFQSRRPNTSFCFLDIRSPGLGDTAMYLCATSRRGGANYGYTFGSGTRLTVV.

The chain links TRBV28 to TRBJ2-1, with 10 bases identical to TRBD1. Germline CDR1 is MDHEN and CDR2 is SYDVKM. V lost 6 bases, J lost 8 bases, and 10 bases stayed unmatched. The CDR3 is made up of 15 amino acids. Here the CDR3 reads CASRSGTGVVDEQFF. The CDR3 region has the DNA TGTGCCAGCAGATCCGGGACAGGGGTGGTGGATGAGCAGTTCTTC.

This chain uses TRBV3-1 (or the pseudogene TRBV3-2) with TRBJ2-3; TRBD2 matches at 7 bases. Germline CDR1 LGHDT, CDR2 YNNKEL (reference sequence). J was trimmed by 1 base and V by 0 bases; bases with no gene match: 10. The CDR3 loop spans 18 amino acids. CDR3 nucleotide sequence: TGTGCCAGCAGCCAAGATGGGCGGGGGAGGGATGGCACAGATACGCAGTATTTT. Translated: CASSQDGRGRDGTDTQYF.

This chain joins TRBV10-3 and TRBJ2-3; the match to TRBD2 covers 15 bases. V lost 10 bases, J lost 8 bases, and 7 bases stayed unmatched. Germline values: CDR1 ENHRY, CDR2 SYGVKD. This CDR3 comprises 14 residues. The CDR3 sequence: CATGLAGGQGTQYF. The CDR3 DNA sequence: TGTGCCACCGGACTAGCGGGGGGGCAGGGTACGCAGTATTTT.

The chain carries TRBV4-1 and TRBJ2-7, with 7 nucleotides matching TRBD2. Unmatched junction bases numbered 15, after V lost 1 base and J lost 3 bases. Germline V lookup: CDR1 MGHRA, CDR2 YSYEKL. The CDR3 length is 18 residues. The CDR3 region is CASSQGLLLSGTHYEQYF. The CDR3 DNA sequence: TGCGCCAGCAGCCAAGGGCTCCTCCTCAGCGGGACGCACTACGAGCAGTACTTC.

The V call is TRBV29-1, the J call TRBJ2-1, with a possible D match to TRBD2 (5 bases). The V end was cut by 2 bases, the J end by 14 bases, with 16 bases between. This CDR3 is built from 12 residues. CDR1 SQVTM and CDR2 ANQGSEA come from the germline V gene. The DNA of the CDR3 is TGCAGCGTTGAACGGGGTCGAGCAGGAGAGTTCTTC. Translating gives CSVERGRAGEFF.

CDR3 protein: CASSLSSSEQYF. In nucleotides, the CDR3 is TGTGCCAGCAGTTTAAGTAGCAGCGAGCAGTACTTC. The chain is built from TRBV28 and TRBJ2-7; D gene ambiguous. The CDR3 covers 12 residues. CDR1 and CDR2 from the germline V gene are MDHEN and SYDVKM. V was trimmed by 2 bases and J by 6 bases, leaving 8 bases between them.

This sequence joins TRBV18 and TRBJ2-1; 7 bases line up with TRBD2. The CDR3 spans 16 residues. The germline CDR1 and CDR2 sequences are KGHSH and LQKENI. Unmatched junction bases numbered 8, after V lost 3 bases and J lost 3 bases. The CDR3 loop is CASSPGGGNGYNEQFF. The DNA of the CDR3 is TGTGCCAGCTCACCGGGGGGGGGAAATGGCTACAATGAGCAGTTCTTC.